These 13 T cell receptor beta chains were all obtained from the same sample, sequenced in a study of T-cell memory formation after mild COVID-19. TCRdb analysed the 5' RACE reads with MiXCR anew, one entry per CDR3 protein. Here the sample spans around 340,000 distinct CDR3 sequences, roughly 13% being singletons. The source material was PBMCs or a T cell subset sorted from them (not recorded which). All receptors derive from a man younger than 30 who had mild COVID-19 (a few samples of this study predate the infection). Cell type and time point are not known.

This clonotype was seen many times. The chain carries TRBV7-6 and TRBJ2-7, with a possible D match to TRBD2 (6 bases). The ends were cut back, 5 bases at V and 2 bases at J, with 19 bases in the middle. Looked up from germline, CDR1 is SGHVS and CDR2 is FNYEAQ. The CDR3 length is 16 residues. The CDR3 DNA reads as TGTGCCAGCAGCCCAAACGCCGGGGGACCGGCCTACGAGCAGTACTTC. It translates to CASSPNAGGPAYEQYF.

This clonotype showed up just a few times. The chain has TRBV27 and TRBJ1-1; no firm D call. Germline V gives CDR1 MNHEY, CDR2 SMNVEV (reference sequence). The CDR3 contains 14 residues. The ends were cut back, 3 bases at V and 8 bases at J, with 16 bases in the middle. As DNA, the CDR3 is TGTGCCAGCAGTTTTGGCCTCCATGGACCCGAAGCTTTCTTT. Amino acids: CASSFGLHGPEAFF.

This clonotype was counted many times. The gene calls are TRBV7-2 and TRBJ2-2; TRBD2 is a possible D gene (6 bases). This CDR3 is built from 14 residues. V lost 5 bases and J lost 5, with 12 bases in between. CDR1 is SGHTA and CDR2 is FQGNSA in the germline V gene. This CDR3 reads CASSKRDSTGELFF. The CDR3 DNA follows: TGTGCCAGCAGCAAACGGGACTCTACCGGGGAGCTGTTTTTT.

Only a few counts were recorded for this clonotype. The rearrangement uses TRBV6-5 and TRBJ2-2; D possibly corresponds to TRBD1 (6 bases). Trimming took off 2 bases at V and 6 bases at J, with 13 bases between the two ends. The length of the CDR3 is 15 residues. Germline CDR1 is MNHEY and CDR2 is SVGAGI. The CDR3 bases are TGTGCCAGCAGTTACCAGACAGGTTTGGCCGGGGAGCTGTTTTTT. Protein: CASSYQTGLAGELFF.

The V and J genes are TRBV4-3 and TRBJ2-7; D is perhaps TRBD1 (5 bases). Trimming took off 3 bases at V and 3 bases at J, with 9 bases between the two ends. The CDR3 sequence is 13 residues long. The V gene's germline CDR1 is LGHNA and CDR2 YSLEER. The CDR3, as DNA: TGCGCCAGCAGCCAGGACATAAACTACGAGCAGTACTTC. Residues: CASSQDINYEQYF.

This chain connects TRBV5-1 to TRBJ2-5; no firm D call. The germline V and J ends were trimmed by 2 bases and 5 bases, with 19 bases remaining between them. The CDR3 has 16 amino acids. Per germline, CDR1 SGHRS and CDR2 YFSETQ. CDR3 residues: CASSFEADPRVETQYF. The CDR3 DNA follows: TGCGCCAGCAGCTTCGAGGCGGACCCACGCGTCGAGACCCAGTACTTC. Combining the CDR3 with reference TRBV5-1 and TRBJ2-5 gives the whole variable domain KAGVTQTPRYLIKTRGQQVTLSCSPISGHRSVSWYQQTPGQGLQFLFEYFSETQRNKGNFPGRFSGRQFSNSRSEMNVSTLELGDSALYLCASSFEADPRVETQYFGPGTRLLVL.

The rearrangement uses TRBV7-2 and TRBJ2-3; possibly TRBD2 for D (6 bases). Trimming pared 1 base from V and 2 bases from J, leaving 13 bases between. The CDR3 contains 16 residues. Germline V gene sequence: CDR1 SGHTA, CDR2 FQGNSA. CDR3 bases: TGTGCCAGCAGCTTAGACCCGACTAGGGTCACAGATACGCAGTATTTT. It yields the protein CASSLDPTRVTDTQYF.

At least ten counts were recorded for this clonotype. The CDR3: CASSSTSGGSYQETQYF. The CDR3 DNA reads as TGTGCCAGCAGCTCAACTAGCGGGGGGTCTTACCAAGAGACCCAGTACTTC. The chain is built from TRBV7-2 and TRBJ2-5; TRBD2 aligns across 12 bases. V gave up 4 bases and J gave up 0 bases; unmatched junction bases: 6. The germline CDR1 and CDR2 sequences are SGHTA and FQGNSA. The CDR3 runs to 17 residues.

This chain uses TRBV4-1 with TRBJ1-2, with D uncertain. V gave up 0 bases and J gave up 4 bases, with 15 bases separating them. This CDR3 has 16 residues. Germline-derived CDR1 and CDR2 are MGHRA and YSYEKL. The CDR3 loop reads CASSQDLTAHRYGYTF. In DNA, the CDR3 is TGCGCCAGCAGCCAAGATCTGACCGCCCATCGCTATGGCTACACCTTC.

This clonotype turned up a few times. The J gene is TRBJ2-6, the V gene TRBV12-3 or TRBV12-4, with D possibly matching TRBD1 (6 bases). Trimming removed 3 bases at V and 2 bases at J, with 8 bases between. This CDR3 spans 15 amino acids. In nucleotides, the CDR3 is TGTGCCAGCAGTTTGGGGGCGACTGGGGCCAACGTCCTGACTTTC. Translated, it gives CASSLGATGANVLTF.

This clonotype was counted at least ten times. The genes are TRBV12-3 or TRBV12-4 and TRBJ2-5; tentatively, D is TRBD1 or TRBD2 (5 bases each). The CDR3 length is 14 residues. V dropped 5 bases and J dropped 2 bases, with 12 bases sitting between them. CDR3 protein: CASSRGRGQETQYF. DNA of the CDR3: TGTGCCAGCAGTCGGGGCCGCGGGCAAGAGACCCAGTACTTC.

This clonotype came up many times. The chain is built from TRBV12-3 or TRBV12-4 and TRBJ1-5; 9 positions match TRBD1. Trimming at V came to 5 bases and at J to 7 bases, leaving 12 bases not matched to a gene. The CDR3 runs to 16 residues. CDR3 nucleotides: TGTGCCAGCAGTCCATACCCCGGGACAGGGATGCAGCCCCAGCATTTT. Its translation: CASSPYPGTGMQPQHF.

This clonotype has a handful of counts. The gene calls are TRBV20-1 and TRBJ2-1, with a weak D call TRBD1 (6 bases). Germline V gives CDR1 DFQATT, CDR2 SNEGSKA (reference sequence). There are 12 residues in the CDR3. V dropped 7 bases and J dropped 16 bases, with 23 bases sitting between them. The CDR3 sequence is CSVLRDTQDPFF. CDR3 coding DNA: TGCAGTGTTCTCCGGGACACCCAGGACCCTTTCTTC.